Shown below are 9 T cell receptor beta chains from a single sample sequenced in a study of cytomegalovirus exposure and HLA in healthy donors. With 60 Vbeta and 13 Jbeta primers, the PCR was carried out. Using immunoSEQ multiplex PCR, the repertoire was profiled, and TCRdb retains in-frame clones only, with some absent. The sample contains approximately 120,000 clones, around 73% of which appear only once. Sequenced input: PBMCs. The source is a middle-aged man in good health and CMV-seronegative.

The chain is built from TRBV7-2 and TRBJ2-3; 14 nucleotides match TRBD2. Germline V CDR1 and CDR2: SGHTA, FQGNSA. With 7 bases clipped from V and 3 bases from J, the junction kept 15 bases outside the gene matches. CDR3 size: 19 residues. The CDR3 DNA follows: TGTGCCAGCACGCTCGGCACGGGACTAGCGGGGGAGAATACAGATACGCAGTATTTT. Amino acids: CASTLGTGLAGENTDTQYF.

This chain joins TRBV28 and TRBJ1-5; TRBD1 aligns across 7 bases. This CDR3 contains 16 residues. CDR1 and CDR2 from the germline V gene are MDHEN and SYDVKM. The V and J ends lost 7 bases and 5 bases, in that order; junction bases with no gene match: 14. The CDR3 sequence: CASITTGARLYQPQHF. CDR3 nucleotides: TGTGCCAGCATCACAACAGGGGCCAGGTTGTATCAGCCCCAGCATTTT.

The chain recombines TRBV14 with TRBJ1-6, with no clear D. From germline, CDR1 is SGHDN and CDR2 FVKESK. Trimming cost V 3 bases and J 8 bases, with 17 bases left between them. The CDR3 has 16 residues. CDR3 loop: CASSHPQGRVDSPLHF. The CDR3 DNA is TGTGCCAGCAGCCACCCCCAAGGGAGGGTGGATTCACCCCTCCACTTT.

The genes are TRBV6-5 and TRBJ1-1; D ambiguous. Germline CDR1 and CDR2: MNHEY and SVGAGI. The CDR3 length is 13 residues. V was clipped by 9 bases and J by 3 bases, with 14 bases between them. CDR3 loop: CASESRVDTEAFF. CDR3 sequence (DNA): TGTGCCAGTGAGTCGAGGGTGGACACTGAAGCTTTCTTT.

The chain combines TRBV5-1 with TRBJ2-7; D may be TRBD2 (5 bases). Trimming removed 3 bases at V and 3 bases at J, with 16 bases between. Germline CDR1 and CDR2: SGHRS and YFSETQ. The CDR3 loop spans 15 amino acids. This CDR3 reads CASSSPPPGVYEQYF. CDR3 coding DNA: TGCGCCAGCAGCTCGCCACCGCCCGGGGTCTACGAGCAGTACTTC.

The chain combines TRBV5-1 with TRBJ2-2; D possibly corresponds to TRBD1 (6 bases). V lost 0 bases to trimming and J lost 2 bases, with 8 bases between them. This CDR3 region has 15 residues. Germline CDR1 is SGHRS and CDR2 is YFSETQ. The CDR3 bases are TGCGCCAGCAGCTTGGGACAGGTTAACACCGGGGAGCTGTTTTTT. Translation: CASSLGQVNTGELFF.

This clone occurred once. The J gene is TRBJ2-7, the V gene TRBV7-2; D ambiguous. CDR3 length equals 12 residues. Germline V gives CDR1 SGHTA, CDR2 FQGNSA. V lost 1 base and J 4 bases, leaving 5 bases between the germline ends. CDR3: CASSLVSYEQYF. The DNA of the CDR3 is TGTGCCAGCAGCTTAGTTTCGTACGAGCAGTACTTC.

CDR3 loop: CASSLGQGGTGGYTF. CDR3 sequence (DNA): TGCGCCAGCAGCTTGGGACAGGGTGGAACAGGTGGCTACACCTTC. The chain recombines TRBV5-1 with TRBJ1-2; 7 nucleotides line up with TRBD1. With V trimmed by 0 bases and J by 7 bases, 9 bases remained unmatched. Germline assignment: CDR1 SGHRS and CDR2 YFSETQ. The CDR3 is 15 amino acids.

CDR3 amino acids: CASSVRGDQETQYF. The DNA of the CDR3 is TGTGCCAGCAGCGTTCGGGGGGACCAAGAGACCCAGTACTTC. The chain couples TRBV9 to TRBJ2-5; 7 nucleotides match TRBD2. Germline CDR1 SGDLS, CDR2 YYNGEE. J gave up 0 bases and V 2 bases, and 1 base lay outside the gene matches. The CDR3 runs to 14 residues.